This T cell receptor (beta chain) was sequenced for a study of blood T cell repertoires in COVID-19. Study-wide context: Nucleic acid was either cDNA or gDNA, and it came from T cells, B-cell-depleted T cells, or PBMCs.

On this clone itself: The junction departs from the called germline gene at one end, perhaps through a read error.

Per the original methods: From reference gene primer amplification, estimates of nucleated cell counts were derived. Sequencing was performed with immunoSEQ multiplex PCR; in TCRdb, only in-frame clones are kept and a portion is missing. That table furnishes V, J and clone size, whereas the DNA furnished D and trimming. There are about 260,000 clones in the sample; around nine tenths occur only once, and approximately 9% lies in the top ten. There are 11 residues in the CDR3. Per germline, CDR1 MRHNA and CDR2 SNTAGT. This chain uses TRBV6-4 with TRBJ1-4, with D tentatively TRBD1 (6 bases). The sequence was obtained from a man aged 40-49 years with active or convalescent COVID-19. The sequenced sample consisted of peripheral blood. CDR3 protein: CASSDPPAGAF. The CDR3 DNA sequence: TGTGCCAGCAGTGACCCCCCAGCGGGGGCCTTT.